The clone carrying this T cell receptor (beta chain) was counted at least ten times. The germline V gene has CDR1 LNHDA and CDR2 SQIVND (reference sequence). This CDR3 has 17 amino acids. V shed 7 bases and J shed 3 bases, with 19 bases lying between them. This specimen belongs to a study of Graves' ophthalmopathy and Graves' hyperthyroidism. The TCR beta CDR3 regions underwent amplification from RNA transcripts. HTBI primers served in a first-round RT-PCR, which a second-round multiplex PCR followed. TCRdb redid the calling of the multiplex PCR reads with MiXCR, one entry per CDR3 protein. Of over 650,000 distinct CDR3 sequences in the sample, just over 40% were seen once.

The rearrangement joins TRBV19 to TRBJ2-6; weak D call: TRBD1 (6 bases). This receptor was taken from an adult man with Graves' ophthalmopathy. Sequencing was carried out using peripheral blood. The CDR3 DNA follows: TGTGCCAGTATGCATCGGACAGCAACGGGTGGGGCCAACGTCCTGACTTTC. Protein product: CASMHRTATGGANVLTF.